These T cell receptor beta chains were read from a single sample in a study of blood T cell repertoires in COVID-19. TCRdb keeps only in-frame clones here, not all; method: immunoSEQ multiplex PCR. This table holds a few hundred thousand clones, 75% to 90% found once. Sequenced input: peripheral blood. The receptors were sampled from a woman aged 40-49 years who had recovered from COVID-19. Both conserved end residues are part of each CDR3. The D gene is left open where the match is weak. The listing skips clone size in some rows; elsewhere it reads once, few, many or a size class.

D gene	V gene	J gene	clone size	CDR3 DNA	CDR3 protein
NA	TRBV5-1	TRBJ2-5	NA	TGCGCCAGCAGCTTGTTAAGGGGGTCCGACCAAGAGACCCAGTACTTC	CASSLLRGSDQETQYF
NA	TRBV28	TRBJ1-5	NA	TGTGCCAGCAGCCAAACAAGGGGTCCCGGAGGGAGCAATCAGCCCCAGCATTTT	CASSQTRGPGGSNQPQHF
NA	TRBV6-1	TRBJ1-6	NA	TGTGCCAGCAGTGAAGTGCCGACAGGAGTCGGTTCACCCCTCCACTTT	CASSEVPTGVGSPLHF
NA	TRBV4-1	TRBJ2-6	NA	TGCGCCAGCAGCCAAGGCCTACAGGGGAGGACTGGGGCCAACGTCCTGACTTTC	CASSQGLQGRTGANVLTF
NA	TRBV29-1	TRBJ2-1	NA	TGCAGCATAAGACCCGGAGGAGTGGATGAGCAGTTCTTC	CSIRPGGVDEQFF
TRBD1	TRBV28	TRBJ2-2	NA	TGTGCCAGCAGTTTCGTTCGTAGGGACAGGGTTTCTGGGGAGCTGTTTTTT	CASSFVRRDRVSGELFF
TRBD1	TRBV29-1	TRBJ2-3	NA	TGCAGCGAACTAACGGGACAGGGGCCAGATACGCAGTATTTT	CSELTGQGPDTQYF
TRBD2	TRBV7-3	TRBJ2-2	NA	TGTGCCAGCAGCTTACCGGCGGGAGGGCCGAACACCGGGGAGCTGTTTTTT	CASSLPAGGPNTGELFF
NA	TRBV19	TRBJ1-2	NA	TGTGCCAGTAGTCGGAGAGATACTGGCTACACCTTC	CASSRRDTGYTF
NA	TRBV5-1	TRBJ1-2	NA	TGCGCCAGCAGCTTGGTCGGACAGACTTTTAACTATGGCTACACCTTC	CASSLVGQTFNYGYTF
TRBD2	TRBV11-2	TRBJ2-3	NA	TGTGCCAGCAGCCCGTTGGCGACTAGCGGGAGGTCAGATACGCAGTATTTT	CASSPLATSGRSDTQYF
NA	TRBV11-2	TRBJ1-1	NA	TGTGCCAGCAGCTTTTTGACAGGACCGAACACTGAAGCTTTCTTT	CASSFLTGPNTEAFF
TRBD2	TRBV6-5	TRBJ2-2	NA	TGTGCCAGCAGTTACTTCTTAGCGGGTAACACCGGGGAGCTGTTTTTT	CASSYFLAGNTGELFF
TRBD2	TRBV6-5	TRBJ2-7	once	TGTGCCAGCAGTTGGACTAGCGGGAGTTACGAGCAGTACTTC	CASSWTSGSYEQYF
NA	TRBV5-4	TRBJ2-1	NA	TGTGCCAGCAGCTTGGCCCAGGGCTCCTACAATGAGCAGTTCTTC	CASSLAQGSYNEQFF
TRBD1	TRBV12-5	TRBJ1-2	NA	TGTGCTAGTGGTTTGGGGGGACAGGGCCTTCTCTATGGCTACACCTTC	CASGLGGQGLLYGYTF
TRBD1	TRBV2	TRBJ1-6	NA	TGTGCCAGCAGGATGGGACAGTTCTCCAGCTCCTATAATTCACCCCTCCACTTT	CASRMGQFSSSYNSPLHF
NA	TRBV19	TRBJ2-5	NA	TGTGCCAGTACTTCCACCGGAGGGAGGAAGACCCAGTACTTC	CASTSTGGRKTQYF
NA	TRBV5-4	TRBJ2-3	NA	TGTGCCAGCAGCCCGGGACTTAACACAGATACGCAGTATTTT	CASSPGLNTDTQYF
TRBD1	TRBV2	TRBJ2-7	NA	TGTGCCAGCAGTCTAGGGGGCCTGGGCGAGCAGTACTTC	CASSLGGLGEQYF
NA	TRBV28	TRBJ2-1	NA	TGTGCCAGCAGTTTAGTCGGGGGAGAGAGGAACAATGAGCAGTTCTTC	CASSLVGGERNNEQFF
TRBD2	TRBV29-1	TRBJ2-5	NA	TGCAGCGTTCGGGCTAGCGGGATCTCTGCAGAGACCCAGTACTTC	CSVRASGISAETQYF
TRBD1	TRBV11-2	TRBJ2-7	NA	TGTGCCAGCGCTCGCGCGGACAGGGGGATCCTCGGGCAGTACTTC	CASARADRGILGQYF
NA	TRBV24-1	TRBJ2-2	NA	TGTGCCACCAGTGATCTGGACAGTTCGGACACCGGGGAGCTGTTTTTT	CATSDLDSSDTGELFF
TRBD2	TRBV11-2	TRBJ2-1	NA	TGTGCCAGCAGCTTAGTATTTAGCGGGAGCTCCTACAATGAGCAGTTCTTC	CASSLVFSGSSYNEQFF
TRBD1	TRBV10-1	TRBJ2-5	NA	TGCGCCAGCAGTGGGGGGACAGCCGGCGAAGCCCGTCAAGAGACCCAGTACTTC	CASSGGTAGEARQETQYF
TRBD2	TRBV27	TRBJ2-7	NA	TGTGCCAGCAGCAGACAGGGCGGCGGGAGGGCCGTTGGTTACGAGCAGTACTTC	CASSRQGGGRAVGYEQYF
TRBD2	TRBV19	TRBJ2-3	NA	TGTGCCAGTAGTATAATAGCGGGAGTTGCAGATACGCAGTATTTT	CASSIIAGVADTQYF
NA	TRBV5-1	TRBJ2-7	NA	TGCGCCAGCGCCCTTGGGGGACTCCCTCAAGAGCAGTACTTC	CASALGGLPQEQYF
NA	TRBV27	TRBJ2-6	NA	TGTGCCAGCTCCTGGGGAGCTTCTGGGGCCAACGTCCTGACTTTC	CASSWGASGANVLTF
NA	TRBV27	TRBJ2-1	NA	TGTGCCAGCAGACATAGCCGAGACGAAAACTACAATGAGCAGTTCTTC	CASRHSRDENYNEQFF
TRBD2	TRBV6-5	TRBJ2-7	NA	TGTGCCAGCAGGTGGGGGACTAGCGAATACGAGCAGTACTTC	CASRWGTSEYEQYF
NA	TRBV28	TRBJ2-3	NA	TGTGCCAGCAGTTTGGGGCCCTTCACAGATACGCAGTATTTT	CASSLGPFTDTQYF
NA	TRBV7-9	TRBJ1-4	NA	TGTGCCAGCAGCCGATTTGGAGGGGAGCAGGAAAAACTGTTTTTT	CASSRFGGEQEKLFF
TRBD1	TRBV29-1	TRBJ2-5	once	TGCAGCACCGAAGGGACAGGGGGAGAGACCCAGTACTTC	CSTEGTGGETQYF
NA	TRBV10-3	TRBJ1-3	NA	TGTGCCATCAGTGGGACGGGCGCCGGGGGTGGAAACACCATATATTTT	CAISGTGAGGGNTIYF
NA	TRBV7-9	TRBJ1-4	NA	TGTGCCAGCAGCTCCGATGAGTTGGCTAGGGAAAAACTGTTTTTT	CASSSDELAREKLFF
NA	TRBV6-2/TRBV6-3	TRBJ2-5	few	TGTGCCAGCAGTTACTCGACTACATCGCCTGAGACCCAGTACTTC	CASSYSTTSPETQYF
TRBD2	TRBV7-8	TRBJ2-1	NA	TGTGCCAGCACCGTCTTGGGGACTAGCGGGAGTGAAAATGAGCAGTTCTTC	CASTVLGTSGSENEQFF
TRBD2	TRBV4-1	TRBJ2-1	NA	TGCGCCAGCAGCCAAGAGGGGGCGGGAGGGCCACGACTCAGGTTCTTC	CASSQEGAGGPRLRFF
TRBD1	TRBV2	TRBJ2-7	NA	TGTGCCAGCAGAAAAGGACAGGGGGCTCCGTACTTC	CASRKGQGAPYF
NA	TRBV29-1	TRBJ1-1	NA	TGCAGCGTTGAAGATCAGACATCGAACACTGAAGCTTTCTTT	CSVEDQTSNTEAFF
NA	TRBV5-1	TRBJ2-7	once	TGCGCCAGCAGCTCCCCTACCAGCGACGTCTACGAGCAGTACTTC	CASSSPTSDVYEQYF
NA	TRBV5-6	TRBJ2-7	NA	TGTGCCAGCAGCATCCGGCGGAAGGACATGAACTCCTACGAGCAGTACTTC	CASSIRRKDMNSYEQYF
NA	TRBV6-5	TRBJ1-5	NA	TGTGCCAGCAGTTACTCGACCCCCCAGGGGACTCAGCCCCAGCATTTT	CASSYSTPQGTQPQHF